Listed below are T cell receptor beta chains from one sample, sequenced in a study of blood T cell repertoires in COVID-19. Sequenced by immunoSEQ multiplex PCR; TCRdb stores in-frame clones only, minus some. Of 95,000 to 100,000 clones listed, around 87% were seen once; the top ten hold more than 9%. Sequencing used peripheral blood. These TCRs come from a woman aged 30 to 39 with acute or convalescent COVID-19. Each CDR3 is given with its conserved first and last residue. D genes are given only for firm matches. Rows may omit the clone size; those that give it use once, few, many or a size class.

>TRBD1|TRBJ2-7|few|TRBV12-5
TGTGCTAGTGGTACCGGACAGGGGGTCACCCCCCAGTACTTC
CASGTGQGVTPQYF
>.|TRBJ2-2|.|TRBV7-8
TGTGCCAGCAGCCCCGACAGGGGGGAGCTGTTTTTT
CASSPDRGELFF
>TRBD1|TRBJ2-7|.|TRBV6-5
TGTGCCAGCAGTTATAAGGTCGGGTGGACAGGCTACGAGCAGTACTTC
CASSYKVGWTGYEQYF
>.|TRBJ1-2|.|TRBV12-3/TRBV12-4
TGTGCCAGCAGTTTAGCCACTAACTATGGCTACACCTTC
CASSLATNYGYTF
>TRBD2|TRBJ2-3|.|TRBV10-2
TGCGCCAGCGGATGGGGACTAGCGACAGATACGCAGTATTTT
CASGWGLATDTQYF
>.|TRBJ1-5|.|TRBV28
TGTGCCAGCAGTAAAGCGGGGGGGAAAGGAAATCAGCCCCAGCATTTT
CASSKAGGKGNQPQHF
>.|TRBJ1-5|.|TRBV28
TGTGCCAGCAAGGAGCGGGATCAGCCCCAGCATTTT
CASKERDQPQHF
>TRBD1|TRBJ2-7|once|TRBV25-1
TGTGCCAGCAGTGAACTGAGACAGGGTGGCGAGCAGTACTTC
CASSELRQGGEQYF
>.|TRBJ1-1|.|TRBV15
TGTGCCACCAGCAGAACCACTCTGTTCTCTGAAGCTTTCTTT
CATSRTTLFSEAFF
>TRBD1|TRBJ1-2|.|TRBV4-2
TGTGCCAGCAGTTCACCGGGACAGGTTATCTTTGGCTACACCTTC
CASSSPGQVIFGYTF
>.|TRBJ2-7|.|TRBV6-1
TGTGCCAGCAGATCACGGGATTCCTACGAGCAGTACTTC
CASRSRDSYEQYF
>.|TRBJ1-1|.|TRBV5-1
TGCGCCAGCAGCTTAACGAGGAGTACTGAAGCTTTCTTT
CASSLTRSTEAFF
>.|TRBJ1-3|.|TRBV19
TGTGCCAGTAGTATATACCCCCAGGGCATCTCTGGAAACACCATATATTTT
CASSIYPQGISGNTIYF
>.|TRBJ1-1|.|TRBV27
TGTGCCAGCAGTTTACACGGCAGGTGGACTGAAGCTTTCTTT
CASSLHGRWTEAFF
>.|TRBJ2-3|.|TRBV25-1
TGTGCCAGCAGTGAATCCGGTATGAGCACAGATACGCAGTATTTT
CASSESGMSTDTQYF
>TRBD2|TRBJ2-5|.|TRBV28
TGTGCCAGCACCCTGGGACTAGCGGGGGAAGAGACCCAGTACTTC
CASTLGLAGEETQYF
>TRBD1|TRBJ2-1|.|TRBV18
TGTGCCAGCTCACTTTCAGGGGGCGACAATGAGCAGTTCTTC
CASSLSGGDNEQFF